Listed below are T cell receptor beta chains from one sample, sequenced in a study of molecular identifiers for immune sequencing clone quantification. In TCRdb, the PCR reads were re-called with MiXCR into one record per CDR3 protein. In the table there are 7,000 to 8,000 distinct CDR3 sequences, 35% of which are singletons. Sequencing used naive CD8+ T cells from blood, with Jurkat cell RNA spiked in. Every receptor here comes from a human donor in good health. Some libraries in this study had Jurkat cell RNA spiked in. Both conserved end residues are part of each CDR3. D genes are given only for firm matches. Size is stated for part of the rows, as once, few or many counts, or as a class when the clone is expanded.

clone size,V gene,D gene,J gene,CDR3 DNA,CDR3 protein
NA,TRBV27,TRBD1,TRBJ2-7,TGTGCCAGCAGTTTGGCCCGACAGGGGGACTACGAGCAGTACTTC,CASSLARQGDYEQYF
NA,TRBV7-2,NA,TRBJ2-1,TGTGCCAGCAGCTTAGACCCCCGCTCCTACAATGAGCAGTTCTTC,CASSLDPRSYNEQFF
NA,TRBV11-2,NA,TRBJ2-7,TGTGCCAGCAGCTTAGCTGCCGGGACAAGCTACGAGCAGTACTTC,CASSLAAGTSYEQYF
few,TRBV20-1,NA,TRBJ1-1,TGCAGTGTACCCTATTGGAACACTGAAGCTTTCTTT,CSVPYWNTEAFF
few,TRBV6-5,TRBD1,TRBJ2-5,TGTGCCAGCAGTTACAGAGGGGCGGGACAGGGCGGAGAGACCCAGTACTTC,CASSYRGAGQGGETQYF
medium-sized,TRBV6-2/TRBV6-3,NA,TRBJ2-5,TGTGCCAGCAGGGACCCGGAGACCCAGTACTTC,CASRDPETQYF
few,TRBV11-2,NA,TRBJ2-7,TGTGCCAGCAGCCCCGGAACAGAAATCTACGAGCAGTACTTC,CASSPGTEIYEQYF
few,TRBV6-5,NA,TRBJ1-5,TGTGCCAGCAGCCCCTCGGGCGACTGGACCCCCCAGCATTTT,CASSPSGDWTPQHF
NA,TRBV7-9,NA,TRBJ2-3,TGTGCCAGCAGCTTAGAGACAGGCCCAGAAACGCAGTATTTT,CASSLETGPETQYF
NA,TRBV2,NA,TRBJ2-2,TGTGCCAGTTACACCGGGGAGCTGTTTTTT,CASYTGELFF
few,TRBV6-4,TRBD2,TRBJ2-7,TGTGCCAGCAGTGACCCGTCGACTAGCGGTGCGTACGAGCAGTACTTC,CASSDPSTSGAYEQYF
NA,TRBV6-5,TRBD1,TRBJ2-6,TGTGCCAGCAGTTTATCCAGGACAGGGGGGATCTCTGGGGCCAACGTCCTGACTTTC,CASSLSRTGGISGANVLTF
NA,TRBV5-1,NA,TRBJ2-3,TGCGCCAGCAGCTTGGTGGCTAGCGCCGATACGCAGTATTTT,CASSLVASADTQYF
NA,TRBV9,TRBD1,TRBJ2-2,TGTGCCAGCAGCGTTGATACAGGGGTCGCCACCGGGGAGCTGTTTTTT,CASSVDTGVATGELFF
NA,TRBV6-1,TRBD1,TRBJ2-1,TGTGCCACCTGGACAGGGATGTCCAACAATGAGCAGTTCTTC,CATWTGMSNNEQFF
few,TRBV6-2/TRBV6-3,TRBD2,TRBJ2-3,TGTGCCAGCAGTTACACCCCCCGGACTAGCGGGAGGGAGGCAGATACGCAGTATTTT,CASSYTPRTSGREADTQYF
NA,TRBV13,TRBD2,TRBJ2-5,TGTGCCAGCAGCTTAGGAACTAGCGGGAGTCAAGAGACCCAGTACTTC,CASSLGTSGSQETQYF
NA,TRBV12-3/TRBV12-4,NA,TRBJ2-3,TGTGCCAGCAGTTTAACAGGGCGCACAGATACGCAGTATTTT,CASSLTGRTDTQYF
NA,TRBV28,NA,TRBJ2-7,TGTGCCAGCAGTTCCCGACAAGGGAGGACCTACGAGCAGTACTTC,CASSSRQGRTYEQYF
medium-sized,TRBV7-8,NA,TRBJ2-1,TGTGCCAGCAGCCCGAGAAAGAATGAGCAGTTCTTC,CASSPRKNEQFF
NA,TRBV5-6,TRBD1,TRBJ1-5,TGTGCCGGCAGCTTGGGGACAGGGTATCAGCCCCAGCATTTT,CAGSLGTGYQPQHF
NA,TRBV9,TRBD1,TRBJ2-7,TGTGCCAGCAGCCTAGGGACAGCCCGGGAGCAGTACTTC,CASSLGTAREQYF
medium-sized,TRBV7-2,NA,TRBJ2-5,TGTGCCAGCAGCTCCTGGGTAGGCCAAGAGACCCAGTACTTC,CASSSWVGQETQYF
NA,TRBV11-1,NA,TRBJ1-1,TGTGCCAGCAGCTTATACAGCCCACACACTGAAGCTTTCTTT,CASSLYSPHTEAFF
medium-sized,TRBV29-1,NA,TRBJ2-2,TGCAGCGTTCCCAGGGGAAAAGGGGAGCTGTTTTTT,CSVPRGKGELFF
medium-sized,TRBV4-2,TRBD1,TRBJ2-3,TGTGCCAGCAGCGAAGACTTACAGGGGACGCTGACAGATACGCAGTATTTT,CASSEDLQGTLTDTQYF
few,TRBV6-5,NA,TRBJ1-4,TGTGCCAGCAGTTACAGGGTTTTGGAAAAACTGTTTTTT,CASSYRVLEKLFF
few,TRBV4-1,NA,TRBJ1-6,TGCGCCAGCAGCCAAGTTCAGTGGGACACCTATAATTCACCCCTCCACTTT,CASSQVQWDTYNSPLHF
NA,TRBV25-1,NA,TRBJ2-5,TGTGCCTGCAGTGAATTGGGCGGTCAAGAGACCCAGTACTTC,CACSELGGQETQYF
NA,TRBV27,NA,TRBJ1-5,TGTGCCAGCAGGGAGTGGGGGTTTAATCAGCCCCAGCATTTT,CASREWGFNQPQHF
NA,TRBV20-1,NA,TRBJ2-7,TGCAGTGCTATCCCGGACGGCACCTACGAGCAGTACTTC,CSAIPDGTYEQYF
NA,TRBV5-1,NA,TRBJ1-5,TGCGCCAGCAGCACAGAGCTAGGTAGCAATCAGCCCCAGCATTTT,CASSTELGSNQPQHF
few,TRBV9,NA,TRBJ2-7,TGTGCCAGCAGCGTAGGTGGGGCAGCAAGGAACGAGCAGTACTTC,CASSVGGAARNEQYF
NA,TRBV11-2,NA,TRBJ2-7,TGTGCCAGCAGCTTAGAGGCGCTAGCTTACGAGCAGTACTTC,CASSLEALAYEQYF
NA,TRBV11-2,TRBD2,TRBJ2-3,TGTGCCAGCAGCCGGGGACTAGCGGTCACAGATACGCAGTATTTT,CASSRGLAVTDTQYF
medium-sized,TRBV7-6,NA,TRBJ2-4,TGTGCCAGCAGCCCGGACCTAGCCAAAAACATTCAGTACTTC,CASSPDLAKNIQYF
NA,TRBV4-3,TRBD2,TRBJ2-3,TGCGCCAGCAGCCAAGAAACTAGCGGCAGCACAGAAACGCAGTATTTT,CASSQETSGSTETQYF
few,TRBV28,NA,TRBJ2-5,TGTGCCAGCAGCACACCGGGAAGAGAGACCCAGTACTTC,CASSTPGRETQYF
NA,TRBV7-2,TRBD2,TRBJ2-5,TGTGCCAGCAGCTTCCTCAGCGGGAGGCGCGGAGAGACCCAGTACTTC,CASSFLSGRRGETQYF
medium-sized,TRBV4-3,NA,TRBJ2-7,TGCGCCAGCCGGCCAGCGTCGAGCTCCTACGAGCAGTACTTC,CASRPASSSYEQYF
medium-sized,TRBV4-1,NA,TRBJ2-7,TGCGCCAGCAGCCAAGCTCCGGGGGTTGCCTACGAGCAGTACTTC,CASSQAPGVAYEQYF
NA,TRBV9,TRBD2,TRBJ2-2,TGTGCCAGCAGCGACCGATTACGGGGGCTAGCGGGAGAGACCGGGGAGCTGATTTTT,CASSDRLRGLAGETGELIF
medium-sized,TRBV7-9,NA,TRBJ2-3,TGTGCCAGCAGCTTAAGACCACCGGGCACCGATACGCAGTATTTT,CASSLRPPGTDTQYF
NA,TRBV6-2/TRBV6-3,NA,TRBJ2-3,TGTGCCAGCACCAACGTGGAAGCGGATACGCAGTATTTT,CASTNVEADTQYF
few,TRBV14,NA,TRBJ2-7,TGTGCCAGCAGCCAAGAGCGCGAAAACGAGCAGTACTTC,CASSQERENEQYF
NA,TRBV28,NA,TRBJ1-5,TGTGCCAGCAGTTTGGTCCGAAACAATCAGCCCCAGCATTTT,CASSLVRNNQPQHF
few,TRBV28,NA,TRBJ2-7,TGTGCCAGCAGTTCCCGCGAGCAGTACTTC,CASSSREQYF
few,TRBV5-6,TRBD1,TRBJ1-1,TGTGCCAGCAGCTCTAGTAGGGGGCCCAGGGCTTTCTTT,CASSSSRGPRAFF
NA,TRBV5-6,TRBD2,TRBJ2-2,TGTGCCAGCAGCGCGGGACTAGCGGGAGTGGTCGGGGAGCTGTTTTTT,CASSAGLAGVVGELFF
NA,TRBV2,NA,TRBJ2-7,TGTGCCAGCAATAACGGAGGGAGTCCCTACGAGCAGTACTTC,CASNNGGSPYEQYF
NA,TRBV7-2,TRBD2,TRBJ2-4,TGTGCCAGCAGCTTAGGACTAGCGGGAGCGCCCTTACTGCACATTCAGTACTTC,CASSLGLAGAPLLHIQYF
NA,TRBV5-1,NA,TRBJ1-2,TGCGCCAGCAGCTGGGGAGTTCTTGCTGGCTACACCTTC,CASSWGVLAGYTF
NA,TRBV4-3,TRBD2,TRBJ2-3,TGCGCCAGCAGCCAAGGGTCGGGGCCCGGGACTAGCACAGCTACGCAGTATTTT,CASSQGSGPGTSTATQYF
NA,TRBV4-3,NA,TRBJ1-2,TGCGCCAGCAGCCAACGTAGGACATGTCCTAACTATGGCTACACCTTC,CASSQRRTCPNYGYTF
few,TRBV27,NA,TRBJ2-3,TGTGCCAGCGCGTGGGGTTGGGGCACAGATACGCAGTATTTT,CASAWGWGTDTQYF
few,TRBV5-1,NA,TRBJ1-4,TGCGCCAGCAGCTTGGTCGGTAACGAAAAACTGTTTTTT,CASSLVGNEKLFF
NA,TRBV15,TRBD1,TRBJ2-3,TGTGCCACCAGCAGTGGACAGGGCGAAACGGGATTAGATACGCAGTATTTT,CATSSGQGETGLDTQYF